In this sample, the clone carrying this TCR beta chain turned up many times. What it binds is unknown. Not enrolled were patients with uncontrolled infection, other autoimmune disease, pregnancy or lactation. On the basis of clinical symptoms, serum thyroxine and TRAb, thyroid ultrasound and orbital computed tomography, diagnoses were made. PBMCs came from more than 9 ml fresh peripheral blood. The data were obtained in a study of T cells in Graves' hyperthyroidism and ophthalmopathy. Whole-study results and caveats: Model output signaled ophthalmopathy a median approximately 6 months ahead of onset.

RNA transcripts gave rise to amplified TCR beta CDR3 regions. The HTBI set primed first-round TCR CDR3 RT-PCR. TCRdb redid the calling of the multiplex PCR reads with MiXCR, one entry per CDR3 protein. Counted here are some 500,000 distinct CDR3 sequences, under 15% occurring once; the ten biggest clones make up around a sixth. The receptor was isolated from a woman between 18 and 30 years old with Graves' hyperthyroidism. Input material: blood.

CDR3 nucleotide sequence: TGCAGCGCTATCCCATCAGGGGTTGAAGGCTACACCTTC. It codes for CSAIPSGVEGYTF. The V gene is TRBV29-1, the J gene TRBJ1-2; D perhaps matches TRBD1 (6 bases). With 7 bases removed from V and 8 bases from J, the gap between germline ends came to 20 bases. Per germline, CDR1 SQVTM and CDR2 ANQGSEA. The CDR3 extends over 13 amino acids. Full variable domain (missing parts from reference TRBV29-1 and TRBJ1-2): SAVISQKPSRDICQRGTSLTIQCQVDSQVTMMFWYRQQPGQSLTLIATANQGSEATYESGFVIDKFPISRPNLTFSTLTVSNMSPEDSSIYLCSAIPSGVEGYTFGSGTRLTVV.